The 30 T cell receptor beta chains reported below all come from one sample, sequenced in a study of cytomegalovirus exposure and HLA in healthy donors. This PCR relied on a set of 60 Vbeta primers and 13 Jbeta primers. Data came from immunoSEQ multiplex PCR; TCRdb stores just in-frame clones and leaves some out. The table has about 120,000 clones, around two thirds seen once; the top ten hold roughly 8.6%. The sequencing input was PBMCs. The origin of the receptors is a woman in her forties in good health and CMV-seropositive.

J is TRBJ1-1 and V is TRBV19; 7 positions match TRBD1. Trimming took 9 bases from V and 2 from J; bases not matched to a gene: 9. Germline lookup yields CDR1 LNHDA and CDR2 SQIVND (reference sequence). The CDR3 is 14 amino acids. CDR3 DNA: TGTGCCAGCCACCGGGACAGAGATAACACTGAAGCTTTCTTT. Translating it yields CASHRDRDNTEAFF. Combining the CDR3 with reference TRBV19 and TRBJ1-1 gives the whole variable domain DGGITQSPKYLFRKEGQNVTLSCEQNLNHDAMYWYRQDPGQGLRLIYYSQIVNDFQKGDIAEGYSVSREKKESFPLTVTSAQKNPTAFYLCASHRDRDNTEAFFGQGTRLTVV.

The chain employs TRBV30 and TRBJ2-5; the D gene is possibly TRBD2 (7 bases). Germline loops: CDR1 GTSNPN, CDR2 SVGIG (reference sequence). The CDR3 is 11 amino acids. The V end lost 1 base, the J end lost 9 bases, and 9 bases lay between the germline ends. This CDR3 reads CAWSGRGPQYF. The CDR3 DNA follows: TGTGCCTGGAGTGGGCGGGGGCCCCAGTACTTC.

CDR3 sequence reads: CASSPGQSTNEKLFF. The CDR3 DNA reads TGTGCCAGCAGCCCCGGACAGTCAACTAATGAAAAACTGTTTTTT. J is TRBJ1-4 and V is TRBV9; D is possibly TRBD1 (6 bases). V lost 4 bases, J lost 0 bases, and 10 bases lay in between. The germline CDR1 and CDR2 sequences are SGDLS and YYNGEE. The CDR3 totals 15 residues.

This clone was picked up one time. An end of the junction differs from the germline gene, which may be a read error. The chain joins TRBV5-6 to TRBJ1-2; D is unresolved. Per germline, CDR1 SGHDT and CDR2 YYEEEE. The CDR3 runs to 14 residues. CDR3 region: CASSKTRGLDGYPF. The CDR3 DNA is TGTGCCAGCAGCAAAACGAGAGGGCTGGATGGCTACCCCTTC.

V usage is TRBV11-1 and J usage is TRBJ2-7; the D gene is possibly TRBD2 (6 bases). Trimming cost V 2 bases and J 7 bases, with 15 bases left between them. Per the germline V gene, CDR1 is SGHAT and CDR2 is FQDESV (reference sequence). The CDR3 is 14 amino acids. The CDR3 nucleotides read TGTGCCAGCAGCTTACTAGCGCCGACCGGGGAGCAGTACTTC. This codes for CASSLLAPTGEQYF.

V usage is TRBV7-6 and J usage is TRBJ2-1, with D maybe TRBD2 (5 bases). Trimming stripped 4 bases from V and 9 bases from J, with 19 bases between. CDR3 length: 15 amino acids. Germline V gene lookup returns CDR1 SGHVS and CDR2 FNYEAQ. CDR3 nucleotide sequence: TGTGCCAGCAGCTACGCCAGAGGGCCGGCAGCTGAGCAGTTCTTC. Translating gives CASSYARGPAAEQFF.

This clone was observed a few times. V usage is TRBV6-5 and J usage is TRBJ2-1; 8 bases line up with TRBD2. V shed 4 bases and J 8 bases; nucleotides not matched to a gene: 7. CDR1 is MNHEY and CDR2 is SVGAGI in the germline V gene. The CDR3 has 14 amino acids. Here the CDR3 reads CASSWLAGFDEQFF. CDR3 nucleotides: TGTGCCAGCAGTTGGCTAGCGGGTTTCGATGAGCAGTTCTTC.

This clone was seen only once. The gene calls are TRBV13 and TRBJ1-1; the match to TRBD1 covers 9 bases. Trimming took 5 bases from V and 0 from J; bases not matched to a gene: 7. CDR1 and CDR2 (germline): PRHDT, FYEKMQ (reference sequence). The CDR3 is made up of 16 amino acids. The CDR3 region is CASSRRQGGLNTEAFF. DNA of the CDR3: TGTGCCAGCAGCCGTAGACAGGGGGGTTTGAACACTGAAGCTTTCTTT.

As regards this clone: Within the sample, other DNA sequences also encode this same CDR3. This chain's CDR3 is CASSLAMGEDGYTF. Written as DNA, the CDR3 is TGCGCCAGCAGCTTGGCCATGGGGGAGGATGGCTACACCTTC. The chain combines TRBV5-1 with TRBJ1-2, with D perhaps matching TRBD1 (5 bases). The CDR3 spans 14 residues. Germline-derived CDR1 and CDR2 are SGHRS and YFSETQ. The V end was cut by 0 bases, the J end by 6 bases, with 12 bases between.

This rearrangement joins TRBV28 to TRBJ1-2; 8 bases are shared with TRBD1. CDR1 is MDHEN, CDR2 SYDVKM, per germline. J was trimmed by 2 bases and V by 2 bases; bases with no gene match: 1. The CDR3 runs to 14 residues. DNA for the CDR3: TGTGCCAGCAGTTTACCAGGGGGCAACTATGGCTACACCTTC. Amino acids: CASSLPGGNYGYTF.

The chain is built from TRBV19 and TRBJ2-7; 8 nucleotides align to TRBD1. V shed 1 base, J shed 4 bases, and the junction held 3 bases outside the gene matches. This CDR3 has 14 residues. Germline V gene sequence: CDR1 LNHDA, CDR2 SQIVND (reference sequence). In DNA, the CDR3 is TGTGCCAGTAGTATAGTGCAGGGGGCTTACGAGCAGTACTTC. Its protein product is CASSIVQGAYEQYF. Looking up the rest from reference TRBV19 and TRBJ2-7 gives the full variable domain: DGGITQSPKYLFRKEGQNVTLSCEQNLNHDAMYWYRQDPGQGLRLIYYSQIVNDFQKGDIAEGYSVSREKKESFPLTVTSAQKNPTAFYLCASSIVQGAYEQYFGPGTRLTVT.

The chain carries TRBV13 and TRBJ2-3, with 11 bases matching TRBD2. The CDR3 length is 15 residues. Per germline, CDR1 PRHDT and CDR2 FYEKMQ (reference sequence). V shed 5 bases and J 1 base; nucleotides not matched to a gene: 2. The CDR3, as DNA: TGTGCCAGCAGCCCGGGACTAGCGGGCACAGATACGCAGTATTTT. It encodes CASSPGLAGTDTQYF.

The rearrangement uses TRBV29-1 and TRBJ2-5, with a weak D call TRBD2 (6 bases). This CDR3 has 12 residues. Trimming cost V 8 bases and J 6 bases, with 16 bases left between them. Germline-derived CDR1 and CDR2 are SQVTM and ANQGSEA. CDR3 DNA sequence: TGCAGCCTACAGGCGGGGAGGAAGACCCAGTACTTC. Protein sequence: CSLQAGRKTQYF.

The chain uses TRBV5-1 and TRBJ2-7; 12 positions agree with TRBD2. V lost 0 bases and J lost 7; bases outside the gene matches: 11. CDR3 size: 17 residues. Germline loops: CDR1 SGHRS, CDR2 YFSETQ. The CDR3 DNA follows: TGCGCCAGCAGCTTGGCTCTCCTAGCGGGAGGGCGGGAAGAGCAGTACTTC. Translating it yields CASSLALLAGGREEQYF.

This clone was picked up a small number of times. The CDR3 region is CASTHADRGFAEAFF. DNA of the CDR3: TGTGCCAGCACCCACGCGGACAGGGGGTTCGCTGAAGCTTTCTTT. The J gene is TRBJ1-1, the V gene TRBV27; TRBD1 agrees at 10 bases. The CDR3 is made up of 15 amino acids. V was pared by 7 bases and J by 6 bases, with 11 bases of the junction left unmatched. Looked up from germline, CDR1 is MNHEY and CDR2 is SMNVEV (reference sequence).

The CDR3 loop reads CASSQGTSGSTDTQYF. The CDR3 nucleotides read TGTGCCAGCAGCCAGGGTACTAGCGGGAGCACAGATACGCAGTATTTT. The chain is built from TRBV4-2 and TRBJ2-3, with 9 bases aligning to TRBD2. CDR1 LGHNA and CDR2 YNFKEQ come from the germline V gene. CDR3 size: 16 residues. Losses at the gene ends were 3 bases for V and 0 bases for J; bases not matched to a gene: 4.

The chain is built from TRBV28 and TRBJ2-5; D perhaps matches TRBD1 (5 bases). The CDR3 has 14 residues. Per the germline V gene, CDR1 is MDHEN and CDR2 is SYDVKM. V lost 5 bases and J lost 3, with 13 bases in between. CDR3 sequence: CASSPATAEETQYF. CDR3 in DNA: TGTGCCAGCAGTCCCGCGACAGCTGAAGAGACCCAGTACTTC.

The chain uses TRBV6-5 and TRBJ2-1; tentative D call: TRBD2 (5 bases). The germline V gene has CDR1 MNHEY and CDR2 SVGAGI. Between the trimmed V and J ends, which lost 7 bases and 4 bases, there was a span of 11 bases. This CDR3 comprises 13 residues. In DNA form, the CDR3 reads TGTGCCAGCAAAAGCGGAACTTACAATGAGCAGTTCTTC. Translated, it gives CASKSGTYNEQFF.

CDR3: CASSAAGVGSYEQYF. The CDR3, as DNA: TGTGCCAGTAGTGCGGCGGGGGTCGGAAGCTACGAGCAGTACTTC. The chain combines TRBV19 with TRBJ2-7, with 7 bases aligning to TRBD2. CDR3 length: 15 amino acids. J lost 3 bases, V lost 5 bases, and 10 bases had no gene match. Germline loops: CDR1 LNHDA, CDR2 SQIVND (reference sequence).

This chain links TRBV2 with TRBJ2-5, with D possibly being TRBD1 (6 bases). The germline gives CDR1 SNHLY, CDR2 FYNNEI. The CDR3 loop spans 16 amino acids. V shed 7 bases and J shed 0 bases, with 18 bases lying between them. The CDR3 sequence is CASTLRGISYQETQYF. Here the CDR3 DNA reads TGTGCCAGCACCCTAAGGGGGATCTCGTACCAAGAGACCCAGTACTTC. Combining the CDR3 with reference TRBV2 and TRBJ2-5 gives the whole variable domain EPEVTQTPSHQVTQMGQEVILRCVPISNHLYFYWYRQILGQKVEFLVSFYNNEISEKSEIFDDQFSVERPDGSNFTLKIRSTKLEDSAMYFCASTLRGISYQETQYFGPGTRLLVL.

Points on this clone: The same CDR3 arises from other DNA sequences in this sample as well. The chain is built from TRBV29-1 and TRBJ1-5, with no clear D. The CDR3 is made up of 12 amino acids. V gave up 4 bases and J gave up 1 base, with 5 bases separating them. In germline, CDR1 is SQVTM, CDR2 ANQGSEA. In nucleotides, the CDR3 is TGCAGCGTTGGCGGCAGCAATCAGCCCCAGCATTTT. Translated, it gives CSVGGSNQPQHF.

The chain has TRBV7-9 and TRBJ2-3; TRBD2 aligns across 12 bases. Looked up from germline, CDR1 is SEHNR and CDR2 is FQNEAQ (reference sequence). Losses at the gene ends were 1 base for V and 6 bases for J; bases not matched to a gene: 2. The CDR3 spans 15 residues. CDR3 bases: TGTGCCAGCAGCTTAGGCCTAGCGGGAGGGGATACGCAGTATTTT. Its translation: CASSLGLAGGDTQYF.

The chain has TRBV27 and TRBJ2-1; 8 nucleotides align to TRBD1. Unmatched junction bases numbered 22, after V lost 5 bases and J lost 4 bases. Per the germline V gene, CDR1 is MNHEY and CDR2 is SMNVEV (reference sequence). This CDR3 has 20 amino acids. CDR3 in amino acids: CASSLITIPGTGMRYNEQFF. DNA for the CDR3: TGTGCCAGCAGTCTTATCACAATACCGGGGACAGGCATGAGGTACAATGAGCAGTTCTTC.

In nucleotides, the CDR3 is TGTGCCAGCATCCAGGGGGTTGGCAATCAGCCCCAGCATTTT. Its translation: CASIQGVGNQPQHF. The rearrangement joins TRBV6-1 to TRBJ1-5; 7 bases are a match to TRBD1. V trimming: 7 bases; J trimming: 2 bases; junction bases outside the gene matches: 5. CDR1 is MNHNS, CDR2 SASEGT, per germline. The CDR3 has 14 amino acids.

V usage is TRBV7-6 and J usage is TRBJ2-1, with a weak D call TRBD2 (7 bases). The germline CDR1 and CDR2 sequences are SGHVS and FNYEAQ. The CDR3 covers 16 residues. The ends were cut back, 7 bases at V and 5 bases at J, with 21 bases in the middle. The CDR3 reads CASTFLGGLADNEQFF. The CDR3 DNA is TGTGCCAGCACCTTTTTAGGGGGGCTAGCGGACAATGAGCAGTTCTTC.

This chain connects TRBV15 to TRBJ2-5; 13 nucleotides line up with TRBD2. There are 19 residues in the CDR3. V trimming: 3 bases; J trimming: 4 bases; junction bases outside the gene matches: 14. Germline lookup yields CDR1 LNHNV and CDR2 YYDKDF (reference sequence). The CDR3 region is CATSRDTGTSGVGRETQYF. For the CDR3, the DNA is TGTGCCACCAGCAGGGACACCGGGACTAGCGGGGTGGGTCGAGAGACCCAGTACTTC.

The chain couples TRBV12-5 to TRBJ2-5; TRBD2 agrees at 9 bases. After removal of 3 bases from V and 1 base from J, the junction contained 12 bases not matched to a gene. Germline CDR1 is LGHNT and CDR2 is FRNRAP. The CDR3 has 18 residues. The CDR3 DNA follows: TGTGCTAGTGGTTTCTGGTCGGGACGCGGGGGGGTCCAAGAGACCCAGTACTTC. Translating gives CASGFWSGRGGVQETQYF.

This clone appeared a few times. The chain combines TRBV7-2 with TRBJ2-1, with D perhaps TRBD2 (5 bases). This CDR3 spans 13 amino acids. V gave up 5 bases and J gave up 6 bases, with 11 bases separating them. Germline V gene sequence: CDR1 SGHTA, CDR2 FQGNSA. The CDR3 is CASSLRGGNEQFF. CDR3 coding DNA: TGTGCCAGCAGCCTTAGAGGAGGCAATGAGCAGTTCTTC. The whole variable domain, filled in from reference TRBV7-2 and TRBJ2-1, reads GAGVSQSPSNKVTEKGKDVELRCDPISGHTALYWYRQSLGQGLEFLIYFQGNSAPDKSGLPSDRFSAERTGGSVSTLTIQRTQQEDSAVYLCASSLRGGNEQFFGPGTRLTVL.

This clone turned up a few times. The chain employs TRBV14 and TRBJ2-1, with D possibly TRBD2 on 6 matching bases. V lost 4 bases and J 12 bases, leaving 19 bases between the germline ends. This CDR3 has 14 amino acids. The germline V gene encodes CDR1 SGHDN and CDR2 FVKESK. The CDR3 loop reads CASSPHRLDVRQFF. In nucleotides, the CDR3 is TGTGCCAGCAGCCCCCATCGACTAGACGTCAGGCAGTTCTTC.

To note about this clone: The junction departs from germline at one end; a sequencing error may be responsible. The gene calls are TRBV6-5 and TRBJ1-2; a possible D gene is TRBD1 (6 bases). The CDR3 extends over 14 amino acids. Germline values: CDR1 MNHEY, CDR2 SVGAGI. The CDR3 DNA sequence: TGTGCCAGCAGTTACTCCTCAGGGGCGGATGGCTACCCCTTC. Translating gives CASSYSSGADGYPF.